This T cell receptor beta chain was identified during a study of shared T cell receptors in the human thymus. The method was immunoSEQ multiplex PCR; TCRdb's version includes in-frame clones alone and lacks a portion of them. The data contain hundreds of thousands of clones, approximately 85% of them singletons. Germline V gives CDR1 SSHAT, CDR2 FNYEAQ (reference sequence). This CDR3 comprises 13 residues. As for this clone: At one boundary the junction diverges from the germline segment, which might be a read error.

The same sample was also studied in work on human thymus T cells. That work states: Related research examined unrelated individuals and reported that their thymic repertoires overlapped highly.

This chain uses TRBV7-7 with TRBJ1-1; D remains unclear. The sample comprised thymocytes. This TCR derives from a girl in the first two years of life with a congenital heart defect. CDR3 protein: CASSLGPDTEAFF. Here the CDR3 DNA reads TGTGCTAGCAGCTTAGGTCCGGACACTGAAGCTTTCTTT.